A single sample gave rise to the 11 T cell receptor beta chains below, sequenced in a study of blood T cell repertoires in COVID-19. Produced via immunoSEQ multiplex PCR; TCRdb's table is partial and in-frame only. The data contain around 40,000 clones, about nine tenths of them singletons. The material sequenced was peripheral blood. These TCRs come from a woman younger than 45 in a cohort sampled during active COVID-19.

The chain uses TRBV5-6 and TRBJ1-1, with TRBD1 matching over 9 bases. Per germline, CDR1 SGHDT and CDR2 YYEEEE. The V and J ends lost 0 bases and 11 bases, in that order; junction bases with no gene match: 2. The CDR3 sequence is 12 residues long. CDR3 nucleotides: TGTGCCAGCAGCTTGGACAGGGGGCAGGCTTTCTTT. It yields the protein CASSLDRGQAFF.

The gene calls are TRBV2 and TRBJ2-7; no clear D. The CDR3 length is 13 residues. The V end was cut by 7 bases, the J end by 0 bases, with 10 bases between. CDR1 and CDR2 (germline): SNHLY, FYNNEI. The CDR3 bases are TGTGCCAGCACGGTTGGCGGCTCCTACGAGCAGTACTTC. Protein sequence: CASTVGGSYEQYF.

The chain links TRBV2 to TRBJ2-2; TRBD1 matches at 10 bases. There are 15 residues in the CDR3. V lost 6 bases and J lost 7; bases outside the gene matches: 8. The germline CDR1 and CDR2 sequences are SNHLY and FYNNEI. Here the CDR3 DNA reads TGTGCCAGCAGGGAGACAGGGGGCTTTGTCGGGGAGCTGTTTTTT. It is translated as CASRETGGFVGELFF.

CDR3 loop: CASSIPLNEQFF. The DNA of the CDR3 is TGTGCCAGTAGTATCCCTCTAAATGAGCAGTTCTTC. The chain couples TRBV19 to TRBJ2-1, with D uncertain. Trimming left V 3 bases short and J 7 bases short, with 7 bases between. The CDR3 has 12 amino acids. Germline-derived CDR1 and CDR2 are LNHDA and SQIVND (reference sequence).

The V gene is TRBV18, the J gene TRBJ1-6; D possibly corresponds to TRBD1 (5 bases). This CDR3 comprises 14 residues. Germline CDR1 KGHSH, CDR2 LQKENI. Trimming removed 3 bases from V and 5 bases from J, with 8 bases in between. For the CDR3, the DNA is TGTGCCAGCTCACCTAGACAGAATAATTCACCCCTCCACTTT. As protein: CASSPRQNNSPLHF.

The CDR3 loop is CASSTGTGGVEKLFF. CDR3 in DNA: TGTGCCAGTAGTACAGGGACAGGGGGCGTTGAAAAACTGTTTTTT. This chain joins TRBV19 and TRBJ1-4; 12 nucleotides line up with TRBD1. The CDR3 spans 15 residues. Germline V gene lookup returns CDR1 LNHDA and CDR2 SQIVND (reference sequence). The J segment lost 7 bases and the V segment lost 4 bases, leaving 4 bases of the junction unmatched.

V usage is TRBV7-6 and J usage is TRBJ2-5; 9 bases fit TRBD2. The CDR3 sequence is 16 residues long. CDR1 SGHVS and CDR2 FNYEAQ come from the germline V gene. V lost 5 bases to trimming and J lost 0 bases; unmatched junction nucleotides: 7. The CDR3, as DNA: TGTGCCAGCAGCATTACTAGCGGGCCTAACCAAGAGACCCAGTACTTC. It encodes CASSITSGPNQETQYF.

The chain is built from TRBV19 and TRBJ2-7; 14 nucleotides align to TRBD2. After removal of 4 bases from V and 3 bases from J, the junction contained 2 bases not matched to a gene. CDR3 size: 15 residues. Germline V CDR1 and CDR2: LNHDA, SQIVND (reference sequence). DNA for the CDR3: TGTGCCAGTAGTAAGGGGACTAGCGGGAGCTACGAGCAGTACTTC. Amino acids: CASSKGTSGSYEQYF.

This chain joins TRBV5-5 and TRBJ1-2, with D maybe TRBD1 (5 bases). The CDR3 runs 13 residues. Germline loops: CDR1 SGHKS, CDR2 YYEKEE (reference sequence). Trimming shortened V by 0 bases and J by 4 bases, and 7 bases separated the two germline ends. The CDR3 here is CASSLDRPYGYTF. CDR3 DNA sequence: TGTGCCAGCAGCTTGGACAGGCCCTATGGCTACACCTTC.

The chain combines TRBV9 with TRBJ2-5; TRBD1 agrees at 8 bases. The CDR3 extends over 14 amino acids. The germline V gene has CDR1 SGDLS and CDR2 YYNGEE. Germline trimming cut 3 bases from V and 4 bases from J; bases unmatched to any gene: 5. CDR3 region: CASSAGGAGETQYF. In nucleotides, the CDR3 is TGTGCCAGCAGCGCAGGGGGCGCGGGAGAGACCCAGTACTTC. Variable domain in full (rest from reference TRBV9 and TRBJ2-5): DSGVTQTPKHLITATGQRVTLRCSPRSGDLSVYWYQQSLDQGLQFLIQYYNGEERAKGNILERFSAQQFPDLHSELNLSSLELGDSALYFCASSAGGAGETQYFGPGTRLLVL.

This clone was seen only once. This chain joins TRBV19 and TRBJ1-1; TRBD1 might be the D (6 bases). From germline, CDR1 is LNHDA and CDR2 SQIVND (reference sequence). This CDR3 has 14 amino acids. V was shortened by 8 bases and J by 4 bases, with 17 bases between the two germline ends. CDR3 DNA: TGTGCCAGTCGAGGGAGGGGGAGGCTCACTGAAGCTTTCTTT. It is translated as CASRGRGRLTEAFF.